The source of this T cell receptor beta chain is a study of beta chain features in type 1 diabetes. General study points: PCR could preferentially amplify shorter templates, alike in patients and controls. Compared to healthy donors, patients appeared to have naive, central memory and Treg TCRB repertoires that were more alike.

Worth noting for this clone: The antigen is not known.

Investigators reverse transcribed all isolated RNA, so they sequenced expressed TCRB transcripts. The method was immunoSEQ multiplex PCR; TCRdb's version includes in-frame clones alone and lacks a portion of them. The top ten hold around 0.045% of the sample, which has 300,000 to 350,000 clones, roughly a fifth seen once. V lost 6 bases and J lost 2, with 13 bases in between. The CDR3 contains 13 residues. Germline-derived CDR1 and CDR2 are SQVTM and ANQGSEA. Sequenced input: naive CD4+ T cells from blood. The sequence derives from a woman aged 18-29 years in good health. This sequence joins TRBV29-1 and TRBJ1-2; perhaps TRBD1 as D (5 bases). As DNA, the CDR3 is TGCAGCGTGGGGACTTTCGGGAACTATGGCTACACCTTC. This gives the protein CSVGTFGNYGYTF. Looking up the rest from reference TRBV29-1 and TRBJ1-2 gives the full variable domain: SAVISQKPSRDICQRGTSLTIQCQVDSQVTMMFWYRQQPGQSLTLIATANQGSEATYESGFVIDKFPISRPNLTFSTLTVSNMSPEDSSIYLCSVGTFGNYGYTFGSGTRLTVV.